Following are 22 T cell receptor beta chains from one sample sequenced in a study of CD8 T cells in Susac syndrome. RNA was extracted with the RNeasy kit, and a quantity of roughly 0.45 to 1 ug was reverse transcribed using random hexamers. TCRdb reanalysed the immunoSEQ multiplex PCR reads using MiXCR and keeps one entry per CDR3 protein. This table has around 200,000 distinct CDR3 sequences, around 93% appearing once. The sequenced sample was CD4+ T cells from PBMCs. All receptors come from a human donor with multiple sclerosis.

The rearrangement uses TRBV30 and TRBJ2-1, with a tentative D call TRBD2 (7 bases). Per the germline V gene, CDR1 is GTSNPN and CDR2 is SVGIG (reference sequence). Trimming took 3 bases from V and 6 from J, leaving 18 bases between them. This CDR3 is 15 amino acids long. The CDR3 reads CAWRSRGGIGNEQFF. The DNA for the CDR3 is TGTGCCTGGAGAAGTAGGGGGGGTATCGGCAATGAGCAGTTCTTC.

The chain recombines TRBV15 with TRBJ2-5, with D possibly being TRBD1 (7 bases). The CDR3 contains 19 residues. V lost 0 bases, J lost 5 bases, and 25 bases lay in between. CDR1 is LNHNV, CDR2 YYDKDF, per germline (reference sequence). The CDR3 loop is CATSRDGGQAAGLGETQYF. In nucleotides, the CDR3 is TGTGCCACCAGCAGAGATGGTGGACAGGCTGCGGGATTGGGGGAGACCCAGTACTTC.

V is TRBV20-1 and J is TRBJ2-3, with 7 bases aligning to TRBD1. Germline V gives CDR1 DFQATT, CDR2 SNEGSKA (reference sequence). After removal of 5 bases from V and 0 bases from J, the junction contained 11 bases not matched to a gene. The CDR3 runs 16 residues. CDR3 coding DNA: TGCAGTGCTTCCACTCCGGGACAGATTAGCACAGATACGCAGTATTTT. Translation gives CSASTPGQISTDTQYF.

This chain links TRBV27 with TRBJ1-2; D not resolved. Between the trimmed V and J ends, which lost 3 bases and 4 bases, there was a span of 9 bases. The CDR3 consists of 13 residues. Germline loops: CDR1 MNHEY, CDR2 SMNVEV (reference sequence). CDR3 sequence (DNA): TGTGCCAGCAGTTTCCGAGGCCCCTATGGCTACACCTTC. Translated, it gives CASSFRGPYGYTF.

V gene TRBV24-1 combines with J gene TRBJ1-1, with 10 bases that match TRBD1. The CDR3 totals 14 residues. Germline-derived CDR1 and CDR2 are KGHDR and SFDVKD. V lost 4 bases and J lost 5; bases outside the gene matches: 3. The CDR3 region is CATSEWTGGTEAFF. CDR3 DNA: TGTGCCACCAGTGAATGGACAGGGGGAACTGAAGCTTTCTTT.

V is TRBV27 and J is TRBJ2-7; D might be TRBD2 (5 bases). The V end lost 5 bases, the J end lost 0 bases, and 20 bases lay between the germline ends. CDR1 is MNHEY, CDR2 SMNVEV, per germline (reference sequence). CDR3 length equals 17 residues. The CDR3 is CASSPNRTPRSSYEQYF. Written as DNA, the CDR3 is TGTGCCAGCAGTCCAAATAGGACTCCTAGGAGCTCCTACGAGCAGTACTTC.

V is TRBV7-2 and J is TRBJ1-2, with a weak D call TRBD1 (5 bases). CDR3 size: 13 residues. CDR1 SGHTA and CDR2 FQGNSA come from the germline V gene. The ends were cut back, 5 bases at V and 6 bases at J, with 13 bases in the middle. The CDR3 region has the DNA TGTGCCAGCAGCCCCGCAGGGCGGGATGGCTACACCTTC. This gives the protein CASSPAGRDGYTF.

This chain joins TRBV11-2 and TRBJ1-2; D is unclear. The CDR3 contains 15 residues. The germline V and J ends were trimmed by 4 bases and 4 bases, with 16 bases remaining between them. CDR1 and CDR2 (germline): SGHAT, FQNNGV. The CDR3 spells CASSSRLAAGYGYTF. The CDR3 nucleotides are TGTGCCAGCAGCTCTCGACTGGCAGCCGGCTATGGCTACACCTTC.

The chain is built from TRBV7-9 and TRBJ2-7; TRBD1 aligns across 10 bases. Germline assignment: CDR1 SEHNR and CDR2 FQNEAQ (reference sequence). The J segment lost 0 bases and the V segment lost 6 bases, leaving 14 bases of the junction unmatched. This CDR3 is 18 amino acids long. The CDR3 DNA reads as TGTGCCAGCAGTCCAATCGGGACAGGGGATAGGAGCTCCTACGAGCAGTACGTC. Its translation: CASSPIGTGDRSSYEQYV.

V and J are TRBV5-1 and TRBJ1-6; 9 bases are shared with TRBD1. Germline V gene data show CDR1 as SGHRS and CDR2 as YFSETQ. Germline trimming cut 4 bases from V and 10 bases from J; bases unmatched to any gene: 9. The CDR3 covers 15 residues. The CDR3 bases are TGCGCCAGCAGCGAACTGGGACAGGGTGGATCACCCCTCCACTTT. This sequence encodes CASSELGQGGSPLHF.

V is TRBV9 and J is TRBJ2-3; 8 positions agree with TRBD2. Losses at the gene ends were 4 bases for V and 4 bases for J; bases not matched to a gene: 5. Germline values: CDR1 SGDLS, CDR2 YYNGEE. The CDR3 sequence is 14 residues long. The CDR3 loop is CASSPGLGADTQYF. For the CDR3, the DNA is TGTGCCAGCAGCCCGGGACTAGGTGCAGATACGCAGTATTTT.

The chain links TRBV2 to TRBJ1-5; the D is unclear. V was trimmed by 6 bases and J by 5 bases, leaving 17 bases between them. The length of the CDR3 is 15 residues. Per germline, CDR1 SNHLY and CDR2 FYNNEI. The chain's CDR3 is CASSLDFSVDQPQHF. As DNA, the CDR3 is TGTGCCAGCAGCTTGGACTTCTCGGTGGATCAGCCCCAGCATTTT. The whole variable domain, remainder taken from reference TRBV2 and TRBJ1-5, is EPEVTQTPSHQVTQMGQEVILRCVPISNHLYFYWYRQILGQKVEFLVSFYNNEISEKSEIFDDQFSVERPDGSNFTLKIRSTKLEDSAMYFCASSLDFSVDQPQHFGDGTRLSIL.

This clonotype appeared once. V usage is TRBV2 and J usage is TRBJ2-1; 8 positions agree with TRBD2. The CDR3 extends over 15 amino acids. V lost 6 bases, J lost 7 bases, and 11 bases stayed unmatched. CDR1 is SNHLY and CDR2 is FYNNEI in the germline V gene. CDR3: CASRVYGGAGNEQFF. In DNA form, the CDR3 reads TGTGCCAGCAGGGTCTACGGGGGGGCTGGGAATGAGCAGTTCTTC.

The chain combines TRBV2 with TRBJ2-2, with a tentative D call TRBD1 (6 bases). The CDR3 sequence is 14 residues long. The germline V gene encodes CDR1 SNHLY and CDR2 FYNNEI. The V end lost 10 bases, the J end lost 6 bases, and 18 bases lay between the germline ends. CDR3 coding DNA: TGTGCCACCTCTTCCCTACAGGGACCCGGGGAGCTGTTTTTT. Translated: CATSSLQGPGELFF.

The rearrangement uses TRBV29-1 and TRBJ1-1, with 11 bases matching TRBD1. There are 12 residues in the CDR3. Germline trimming cut 7 bases from V and 3 bases from J; bases unmatched to any gene: 1. The germline gives CDR1 SQVTM, CDR2 ANQGSEA. CDR3 nucleotide sequence: TGCAGCGGGGACAGGGGGGACACTGAAGCTTTCTTT. It specifies CSGDRGDTEAFF.

V usage is TRBV10-3 and J usage is TRBJ2-2; D gene ambiguous. There are 13 residues in the CDR3. Germline V gene sequence: CDR1 ENHRY, CDR2 SYGVKD. Deletions cut 8 bases from V and 4 bases from J, with 11 bases between. The CDR3 bases are TGTGCCATCGGTAGCTACCTCACCGGGGAGCTGTTTTTT. Its protein product is CAIGSYLTGELFF.

This rearrangement joins TRBV30 to TRBJ2-5; 11 bases align to TRBD2. Germline V lookup: CDR1 GTSNPN, CDR2 SVGIG (reference sequence). The CDR3 has 13 amino acids. V shed 2 bases, J shed 4 bases, and the junction held 0 bases outside the gene matches. The CDR3 region has the DNA TGTGCCTGGAGTCTAGCGGGGGGAGAGACCCAGTACTTC. As protein: CAWSLAGGETQYF. The full variable domain, completed using reference TRBV30 and TRBJ2-5, is SQTIHQWPATLVQPVGSPLSLECTVEGTSNPNLYWYRQAAGRGLQLLFYSVGIGQISSEVPQNLSASRPQDRQFILSSKKLLLSDSGFYLCAWSLAGGETQYFGPGTRLLVL.

This chain links TRBV9 with TRBJ1-6; D is unclear. Trimming took 0 bases from V and 7 from J, leaving 8 bases between them. The germline CDR1 and CDR2 sequences are SGDLS and YYNGEE. The CDR3 loop spans 14 amino acids. The CDR3 DNA is TGTGCCAGCAGCGTAGACCAGGAGAATTCACCCCTCCACTTT. Its protein product is CASSVDQENSPLHF.

J is TRBJ1-2 and V is TRBV9; D unresolved. V lost 0 bases and J 5 bases, leaving 8 bases between the germline ends. Germline V gene sequence: CDR1 SGDLS, CDR2 YYNGEE. The CDR3 length is 13 residues. The CDR3 protein is CASSVVGGYGYTF. CDR3 coding DNA: TGTGCCAGCAGCGTAGTAGGAGGGTATGGCTACACCTTC.

V gene TRBV20-1 combines with J gene TRBJ2-5; TRBD2 aligns across 11 bases. Germline values: CDR1 DFQATT, CDR2 SNEGSKA (reference sequence). The V segment lost 5 bases and the J segment 5 bases; nucleotides outside the gene matches: 7. The CDR3 covers 14 residues. The DNA for the CDR3 is TGCAGTGCTCTCCCACTAGCGGGGGTGGAGACCCAGTACTTC. Protein: CSALPLAGVETQYF.

V and J are TRBV20-1 and TRBJ1-1; a weak D match, TRBD1 (5 bases). The V and J ends lost 6 bases and 4 bases respectively, with 15 bases between them. This CDR3 has 13 amino acids. Germline V CDR1 and CDR2: DFQATT, SNEGSKA (reference sequence). The CDR3 DNA reads TGCAGTGCCCGCGGTCCAGGGATCACTGAAGCTTTCTTT. This encodes CSARGPGITEAFF.

This rearrangement joins TRBV30 to TRBJ1-2; D is ambiguous. This CDR3 contains 13 residues. The V gene lost 4 bases and the J gene lost 7 bases, with 16 bases spanning the gap. Germline V gene lookup returns CDR1 GTSNPN and CDR2 SVGIG (reference sequence). CDR3 DNA sequence: TGTGCCTGGACCCCCGGCGGTGCCTCTGGCTACACCTTC. The encoded protein is CAWTPGGASGYTF.